This T cell receptor beta chain comes out of a study of graft-versus-host responses after intestinal transplantation. For the study at large: In this cohort, recipients had multivisceral, liver-intestinal, or isolated intestinal transplants. Once they had received anti-thymocyte globulin induction, all recipients took tacrolimus and steroids for around 3 years. Study-wide findings and caveats: Recipient marrow showed GvH clones, some seen first in ileum or blood. Declines in HvG clones occurring early post-transplant were associated with peak circulating GvH clone levels.

Assay used: immunoSEQ multiplex PCR; TCRdb lists only in-frame clones, some missing. The sample has roughly 3,200 clones; roughly 91% are singletons. The CDR3 runs to 15 residues. V gave up 3 bases and J gave up 2 bases; unmatched junction bases: 4. Germline-derived CDR1 and CDR2 are SGHVS and FNYEAQ. As to this clone: Its matching antigen is unknown.

V gene TRBV7-6 combines with J gene TRBJ2-1, with 7 bases aligning to TRBD1. The starting material was bone marrow, obtained more than 350 days after transplant. This TCR came from a human patient who received an intestinal transplant, so some T cells may come from the graft donor. In DNA form, the CDR3 reads TGTGCCAGCAGCTTTGGTCAGGGGGCCTACAATGAGCAGTTCTTC. Encoded protein: CASSFGQGAYNEQFF.